This T cell receptor beta chain was identified in a study of T-cell reconstitution after alpha-beta-depleted transplantation in children listed by TCRdb under 2016. A note on the overall study: T-cell immune reconstitution after TCRalphabeta/CD19-depleted allogeneic hematopoietic cell transplantation in children was quantitatively tracked in the study by means of TCR repertoire profiling.

The CDR3 holds 17 amino acids from the cysteine to the phenylalanine. Only the CDR3 DNA is retained, 51 bases long and in frame from the first base. This clonotype was found once. Its antigen remains undetermined. Within one base of it there is no much larger clone, and no base qualities were kept. Single-read evidence is weak. Preparation of the library involved PCR. Reads for this sample came from an Illumina HiSeq 2500. TCR libraries were prepared with molecular barcoding, using unique molecular identifiers to normalize TCRbeta repertoire quantification. The raw public data were reprocessed by TCRdb itself: fastp quality trimming at Q25, MiXCR clonotype calling, in-frame beta chains only. Duplicate CDR3 protein sequences are folded into a single record with the most common DNA and genes. The sample table records a few hundred thousand distinct CDR3 sequences; around 20% of these occur just once. 3.8% of the sample is in the top ten clones.

Recombination linked TRBV21-1 to TRBJ2-1. TRBV21-1 is a pseudogene segment. This sequence was found in a human donor who donated a stem cell graft to a child with acute myeloid leukemia. The starting material was PBMCs from the stem cell graft donor, obtained from the stem cell graft. Here is the DNA: TGTGCCAGCAGCAAAGCCCCATCTAGGTGCGACCACAATGAGCAGTTCTTC. It encodes CASSKAPSRCDHNEQFF.